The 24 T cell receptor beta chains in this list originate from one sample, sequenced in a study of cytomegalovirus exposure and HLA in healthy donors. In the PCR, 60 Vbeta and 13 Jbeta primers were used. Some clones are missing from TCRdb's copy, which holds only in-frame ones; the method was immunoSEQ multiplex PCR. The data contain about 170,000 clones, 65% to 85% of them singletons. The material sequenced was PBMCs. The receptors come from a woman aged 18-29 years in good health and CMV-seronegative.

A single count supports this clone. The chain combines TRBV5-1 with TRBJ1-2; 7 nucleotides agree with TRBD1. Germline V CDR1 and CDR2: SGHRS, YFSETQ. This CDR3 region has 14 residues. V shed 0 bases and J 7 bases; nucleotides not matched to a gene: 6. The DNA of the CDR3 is TGCGCCAGCAGCTTGGACAGGGGTTTGTTTGGCTACACCTTC. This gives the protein CASSLDRGLFGYTF.

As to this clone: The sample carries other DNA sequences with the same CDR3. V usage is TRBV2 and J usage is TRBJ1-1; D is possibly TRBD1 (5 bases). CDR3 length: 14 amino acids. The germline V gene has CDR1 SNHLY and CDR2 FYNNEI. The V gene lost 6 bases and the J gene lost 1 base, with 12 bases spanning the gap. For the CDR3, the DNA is TGTGCCAGCAGAGTACTTACAGGGAACACTGAAGCTTTCTTT. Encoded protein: CASRVLTGNTEAFF.

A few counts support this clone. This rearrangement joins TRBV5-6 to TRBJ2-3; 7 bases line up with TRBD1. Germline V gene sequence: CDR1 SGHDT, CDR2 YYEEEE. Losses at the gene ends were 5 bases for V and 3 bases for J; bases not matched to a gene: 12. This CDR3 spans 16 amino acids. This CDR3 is CASSPLRGHQTDTQYF. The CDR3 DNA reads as TGTGCCAGCAGTCCTTTGAGGGGGCACCAGACAGATACGCAGTATTTT. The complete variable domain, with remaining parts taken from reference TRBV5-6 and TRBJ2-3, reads DAGVTQSPTHLIKTRGQQVTLRCSPKSGHDTVSWYQQALGQGPQFIFQYYEEEERQRGNFPDRFSGHQFPNYSSELNVNALLLGDSALYLCASSPLRGHQTDTQYFGPGTRLTVL.

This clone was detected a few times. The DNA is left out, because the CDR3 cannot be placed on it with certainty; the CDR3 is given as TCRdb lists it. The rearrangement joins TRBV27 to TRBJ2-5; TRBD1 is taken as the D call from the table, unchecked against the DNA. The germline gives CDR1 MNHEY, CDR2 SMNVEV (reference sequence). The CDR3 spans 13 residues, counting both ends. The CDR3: CASSFGSGETQYF.

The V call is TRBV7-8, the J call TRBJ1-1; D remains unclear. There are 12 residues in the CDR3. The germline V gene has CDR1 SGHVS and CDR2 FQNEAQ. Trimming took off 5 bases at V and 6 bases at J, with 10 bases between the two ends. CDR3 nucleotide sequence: TGTGCCAGCAGCCCGGGATCCCCTGAAGCTTTCTTT. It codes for CASSPGSPEAFF.

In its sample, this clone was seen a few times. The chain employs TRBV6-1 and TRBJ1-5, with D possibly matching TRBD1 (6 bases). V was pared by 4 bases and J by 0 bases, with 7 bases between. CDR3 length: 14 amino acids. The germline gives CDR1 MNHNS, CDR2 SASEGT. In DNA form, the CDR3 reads TGTGCCAGCAGTGGACAGGTTAGCAATCAGCCCCAGCATTTT. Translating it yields CASSGQVSNQPQHF.

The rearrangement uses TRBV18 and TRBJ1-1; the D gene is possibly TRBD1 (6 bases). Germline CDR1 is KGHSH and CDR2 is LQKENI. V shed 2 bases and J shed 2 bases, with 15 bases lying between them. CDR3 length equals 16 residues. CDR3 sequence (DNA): TGTGCCAGCTCACCAAACCCCCAGGGGTTAAACACTGAAGCTTTCTTT. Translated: CASSPNPQGLNTEAFF.

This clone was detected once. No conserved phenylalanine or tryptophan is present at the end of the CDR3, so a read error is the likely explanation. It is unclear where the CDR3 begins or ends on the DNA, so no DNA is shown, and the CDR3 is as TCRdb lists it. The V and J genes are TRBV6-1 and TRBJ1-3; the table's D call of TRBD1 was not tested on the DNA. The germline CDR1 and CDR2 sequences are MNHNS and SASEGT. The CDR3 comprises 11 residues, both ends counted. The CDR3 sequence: CASSDYDRVRL.

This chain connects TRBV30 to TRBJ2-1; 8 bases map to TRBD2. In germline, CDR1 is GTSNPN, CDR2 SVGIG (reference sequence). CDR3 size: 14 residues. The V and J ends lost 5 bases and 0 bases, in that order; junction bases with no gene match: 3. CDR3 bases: TGTGCCTGGTCAAGCGGGAGCTCCTACAATGAGCAGTTCTTC. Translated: CAWSSGSSYNEQFF. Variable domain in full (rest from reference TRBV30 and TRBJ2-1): SQTIHQWPATLVQPVGSPLSLECTVEGTSNPNLYWYRQAAGRGLQLLFYSVGIGQISSEVPQNLSASRPQDRQFILSSKKLLLSDSGFYLCAWSSGSSYNEQFFGPGTRLTVL.

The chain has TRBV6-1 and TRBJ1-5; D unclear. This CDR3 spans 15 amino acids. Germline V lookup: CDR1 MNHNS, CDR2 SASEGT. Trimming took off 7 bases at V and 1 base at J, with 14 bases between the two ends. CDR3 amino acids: CASNPTRGSNQPQHF. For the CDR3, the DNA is TGTGCCAGCAATCCCACCCGGGGAAGCAATCAGCCCCAGCATTTT.

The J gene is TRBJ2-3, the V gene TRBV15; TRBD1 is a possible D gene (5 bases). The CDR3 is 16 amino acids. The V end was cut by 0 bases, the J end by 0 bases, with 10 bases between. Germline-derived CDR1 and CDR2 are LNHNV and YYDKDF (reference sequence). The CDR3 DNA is TGTGCCACCAGCAGAGATGGTGGGGCAAGCACAGATACGCAGTATTTT. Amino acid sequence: CATSRDGGASTDTQYF. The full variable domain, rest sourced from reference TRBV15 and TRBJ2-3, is DAMVIQNPRYQVTQFGKPVTLSCSQTLNHNVMYWYQQKSSQAPKLLFHYYDKDFNNEADTPDNFQSRRPNTSFCFLDIRSPGLGDTAMYLCATSRDGGASTDTQYFGPGTRLTVL.

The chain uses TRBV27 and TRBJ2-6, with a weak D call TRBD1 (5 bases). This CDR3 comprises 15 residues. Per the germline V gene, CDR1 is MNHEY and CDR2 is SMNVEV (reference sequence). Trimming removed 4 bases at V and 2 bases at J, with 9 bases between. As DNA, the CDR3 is TGTGCCAGCAGTTCTATCAGGGCTGGGGCCAACGTCCTGACTTTC. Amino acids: CASSSIRAGANVLTF.

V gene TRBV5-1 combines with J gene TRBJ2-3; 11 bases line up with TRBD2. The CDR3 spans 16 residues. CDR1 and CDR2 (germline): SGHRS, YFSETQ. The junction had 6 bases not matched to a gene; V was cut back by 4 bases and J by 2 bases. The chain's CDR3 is CASSQIAGGNTDTQYF. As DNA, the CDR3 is TGCGCCAGCAGCCAGATAGCGGGAGGGAACACAGATACGCAGTATTTT.

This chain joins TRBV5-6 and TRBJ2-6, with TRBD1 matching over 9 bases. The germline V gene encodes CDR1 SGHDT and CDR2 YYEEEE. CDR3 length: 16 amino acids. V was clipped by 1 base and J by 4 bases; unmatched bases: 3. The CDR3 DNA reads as TGTGCCAGCAGCTTGCCGGGGACAGGGGGGGCCAACGTCCTGACTTTC. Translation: CASSLPGTGGANVLTF.

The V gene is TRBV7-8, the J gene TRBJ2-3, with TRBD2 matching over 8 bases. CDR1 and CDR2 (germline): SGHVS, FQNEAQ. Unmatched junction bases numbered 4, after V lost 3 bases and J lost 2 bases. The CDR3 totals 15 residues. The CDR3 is CASSLILAVTDTQYF. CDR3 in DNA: TGTGCCAGCAGCTTGATACTAGCGGTCACAGATACGCAGTATTTT.

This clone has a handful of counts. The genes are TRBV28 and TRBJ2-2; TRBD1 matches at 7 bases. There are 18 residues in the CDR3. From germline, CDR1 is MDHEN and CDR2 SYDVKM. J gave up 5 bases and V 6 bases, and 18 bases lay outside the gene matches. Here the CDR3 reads CASSAAIGSRGFTGELFF. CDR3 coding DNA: TGTGCCAGCAGCGCGGCCATCGGGTCCAGGGGGTTTACCGGGGAGCTGTTTTTT.

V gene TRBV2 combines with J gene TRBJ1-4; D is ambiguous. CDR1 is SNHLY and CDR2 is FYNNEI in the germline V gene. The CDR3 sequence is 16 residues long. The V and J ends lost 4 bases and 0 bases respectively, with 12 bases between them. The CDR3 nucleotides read TGTGCCAGCAGTGCCGGGTTGGCCCCAACTAATGAAAAACTGTTTTTT. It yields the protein CASSAGLAPTNEKLFF. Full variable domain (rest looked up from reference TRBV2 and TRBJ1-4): EPEVTQTPSHQVTQMGQEVILRCVPISNHLYFYWYRQILGQKVEFLVSFYNNEISEKSEIFDDQFSVERPDGSNFTLKIRSTKLEDSAMYFCASSAGLAPTNEKLFFGSGTQLSVL.

CDR3 sequence: CASSSGLIQRQDEQYF. CDR3 DNA sequence: TGTGCCAGCAGCTCCGGATTGATCCAACGGCAGGACGAGCAGTACTTC. The J gene is TRBJ2-7, the V gene TRBV28; D call uncertain. This CDR3 has 16 amino acids. V was trimmed by 6 bases and J by 5 bases, leaving 23 bases between them. Germline-derived CDR1 and CDR2 are MDHEN and SYDVKM.

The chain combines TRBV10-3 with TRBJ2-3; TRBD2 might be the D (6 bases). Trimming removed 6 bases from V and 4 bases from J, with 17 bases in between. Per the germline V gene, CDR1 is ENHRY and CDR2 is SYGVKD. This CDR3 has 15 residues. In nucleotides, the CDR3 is TGTGCCATCAGGGGAGGTGCCGGGGAGGCAGATACGCAGTATTTT. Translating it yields CAIRGGAGEADTQYF.

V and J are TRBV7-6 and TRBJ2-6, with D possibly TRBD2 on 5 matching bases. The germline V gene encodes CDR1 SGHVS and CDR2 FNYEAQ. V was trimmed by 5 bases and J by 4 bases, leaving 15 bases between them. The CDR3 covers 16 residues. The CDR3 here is CASSQESGYGANVLTF. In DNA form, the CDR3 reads TGTGCCAGCAGCCAGGAGTCGGGGTACGGGGCCAACGTCCTGACTTTC.

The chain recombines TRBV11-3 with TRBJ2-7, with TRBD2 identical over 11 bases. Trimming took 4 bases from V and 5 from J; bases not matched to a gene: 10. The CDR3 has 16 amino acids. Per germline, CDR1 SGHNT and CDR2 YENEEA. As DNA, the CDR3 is TGTGCCAGCAGCTCTAAACTAGCGGGAGTTATGCACGAGCAGTACTTC. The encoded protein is CASSSKLAGVMHEQYF.

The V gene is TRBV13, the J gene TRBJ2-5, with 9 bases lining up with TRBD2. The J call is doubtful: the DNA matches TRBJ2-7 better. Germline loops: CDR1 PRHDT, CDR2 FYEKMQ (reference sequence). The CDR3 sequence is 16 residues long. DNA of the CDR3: TGTGCCAGCAGCTCACCTATAGCGGGAGTGAGATACGAGCAGTACTTC. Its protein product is CASSSPIAGVRYEQYF.

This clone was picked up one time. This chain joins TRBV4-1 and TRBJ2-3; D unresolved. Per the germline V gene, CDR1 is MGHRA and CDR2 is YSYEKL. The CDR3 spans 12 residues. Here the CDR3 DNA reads TGCGGCGAAAATGTCAGCACAGATACGCAGTATTTT. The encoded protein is CGENVSTDTQYF.

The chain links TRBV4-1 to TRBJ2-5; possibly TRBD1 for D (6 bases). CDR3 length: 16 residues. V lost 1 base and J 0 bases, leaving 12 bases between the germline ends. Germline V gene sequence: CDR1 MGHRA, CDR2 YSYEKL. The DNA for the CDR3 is TGCGCCAGCAGCCAAGCTCGGACAGAACACCAAGAGACCCAGTACTTC. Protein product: CASSQARTEHQETQYF.